Included here is one TCR beta chain sequence, with context. What it binds is unknown. These data come from a study of post-analysis software for immune sequencing data. Study-wide results and caveats: The study found TRBV5-6, TRBV5-1 and TRBV20-1 among four to six TRBV segments more frequent in patients than controls. Comparison with controls showed significantly lower normalized Chao1 diversity in multiple sclerosis patients.

The library was made from cDNA and included unique molecular identifiers. TCRdb reprocessed the PCR reads via MiXCR and lists one record per CDR3 protein. The table lists 700,000 to 900,000 distinct CDR3 sequences, under 60% of them singletons. The length of the CDR3 is 15 residues. V lost 5 bases to trimming and J lost 7 bases, with 15 bases between them. The specimen was blood. The receptor comes from a girl between 10 and 17 years old with multiple sclerosis. The chain couples TRBV12-3 or TRBV12-4 to TRBJ1-6; D remains ambiguous. CDR3 nucleotide sequence: TGTGCCAGCAGTCCGCTTGGGAATGACAATTCACCCCTCCACTTT. Protein sequence: CASSPLGNDNSPLHF.